One sample yielded the 20 T cell receptor beta chains listed below, sequenced in a study of blood T cell repertoires in COVID-19. Only in-frame clones appear in the TCRdb table, and some are missing; sequencing was by immunoSEQ multiplex PCR. The data show over 90,000 clones, around 85% seen once. The sequencing input was peripheral blood. The receptors shown here come from a man older than 75 with active or convalescent COVID-19.

The chain combines TRBV25-1 with TRBJ2-1; 9 nucleotides align to TRBD2. Germline CDR1 MGHDK, CDR2 SYGVNS. The V gene end was trimmed by 5 bases and the J gene end by 2 bases; junction bases not matched to a gene: 7. The length of the CDR3 is 16 residues. CDR3 sequence reads: CASSSSGGGAYNEQFF. Written as DNA, the CDR3 is TGTGCCAGCAGTTCCTCGGGCGGGGGGGCCTACAATGAGCAGTTCTTC.

This clone was seen only once. The chain combines TRBV9 with TRBJ1-1; D is uncertain. V dropped 2 bases and J dropped 1 base, with 6 bases sitting between them. There are 13 residues in the CDR3. Looked up from germline, CDR1 is SGDLS and CDR2 is YYNGEE. The CDR3 loop is CASSVTGNTEAFF. DNA for the CDR3: TGTGCCAGCAGCGTTACCGGGAACACTGAAGCTTTCTTT.

The chain couples TRBV4-1 to TRBJ1-4, with D possibly being TRBD1 (5 bases). The CDR3 loop spans 16 amino acids. With 0 bases removed from V and 8 bases from J, the gap between germline ends came to 16 bases. The germline gives CDR1 MGHRA, CDR2 YSYEKL. CDR3: CASSQDLPGSGEKLFF. In nucleotides, the CDR3 is TGCGCCAGCAGCCAAGATCTGCCAGGGTCGGGCGAAAAACTGTTTTTT.

The rearrangement links TRBV18 to TRBJ1-1, with D possibly being TRBD1 (6 bases). The V and J ends lost 4 bases and 1 base respectively, with 13 bases between them. Per germline, CDR1 KGHSH and CDR2 LQKENI. The CDR3 is made up of 15 amino acids. CDR3 protein: CASSQSGHPNTEAFF. In nucleotides, the CDR3 is TGTGCCAGCTCACAGTCGGGACACCCGAACACTGAAGCTTTCTTT.

The chain employs TRBV10-3 and TRBJ1-2, with D uncertain. This CDR3 is built from 15 residues. V shed 0 bases and J shed 8 bases, with 16 bases lying between them. CDR1 and CDR2 (germline): ENHRY, SYGVKD. The CDR3 bases are TGTGCCATCAGTGAGTCGATGAACCCGCCGGGGGGCTACACCTTC. This translates into CAISESMNPPGGYTF.

This clone was picked up a small number of times. The chain combines TRBV4-2 with TRBJ1-1; the match to TRBD1 covers 9 bases. V shed 5 bases and J 2 bases; nucleotides not matched to a gene: 3. Per the germline V gene, CDR1 is LGHNA and CDR2 is YNFKEQ. This CDR3 contains 14 residues. The CDR3 region has the DNA TGTGCCAGCAGCTGGGACAGGGAAAACACTGAAGCTTTCTTT. It specifies CASSWDRENTEAFF.

A single count supports this clone. The chain joins TRBV5-3 to TRBJ1-5; D ambiguous. TRBV5-3 is classed as an ORF, of uncertain function. V lost 2 bases and J lost 0, with 9 bases in between. The CDR3 has 15 amino acids. The CDR3 nucleotides are TGTGCCAGAAGCTTCCAGACTTATAGCAATCAGCCCCAGCATTTT. Its translation is CARSFQTYSNQPQHF.

The chain uses TRBV4-3 and TRBJ2-3; TRBD2 matches at 10 bases. V lost 4 bases to trimming and J lost 0 bases; unmatched junction nucleotides: 13. This CDR3 region has 19 residues. The germline CDR1 and CDR2 sequences are LGHNA and YSLEER. CDR3 nucleotide sequence: TGCGCCAGCAGCCGATACGGGACTAGCGACCCCTCTAGCACAGATACGCAGTATTTT. Translating gives CASSRYGTSDPSSTDTQYF.

V and J are TRBV5-5 and TRBJ1-2, with 7 bases aligning to TRBD1. Trimming took 4 bases from V and 3 from J; bases not matched to a gene: 9. This CDR3 comprises 15 residues. Germline lookup yields CDR1 SGHKS and CDR2 YYEKEE (reference sequence). The DNA for the CDR3 is TGTGCCAGCAGCCCTGGGCCCAGGGGGGACTATGGCTACACCTTC. It specifies CASSPGPRGDYGYTF.

This chain connects TRBV11-2 to TRBJ2-2; 10 bases match TRBD1. Germline-derived CDR1 and CDR2 are SGHAT and FQNNGV. Unmatched junction bases numbered 3, after V lost 5 bases and J lost 3 bases. The CDR3 is made up of 15 amino acids. CDR3 sequence (DNA): TGTGCCAGCAGCCGCGGGACAGGGGACACCGGGGAGCTGTTTTTT. This gives the protein CASSRGTGDTGELFF.

About this clone itself: Other DNA sequences from this sample encode an identical CDR3 as well. The chain joins TRBV9 to TRBJ1-1; D unresolved. Trimming took off 1 base at V and 3 bases at J, with 7 bases between the two ends. There are 13 residues in the CDR3. CDR1 and CDR2 (germline): SGDLS, YYNGEE. CDR3 residues: CASSVSGDTEAFF. Written as DNA, the CDR3 is TGTGCCAGCAGCGTATCGGGTGACACTGAAGCTTTCTTT.

The V and J genes are TRBV10-3 and TRBJ2-5; 7 nucleotides agree with TRBD2. The germline V gene has CDR1 ENHRY and CDR2 SYGVKD. Unmatched junction bases numbered 11, after V lost 2 bases and J lost 5 bases. The CDR3 length is 16 residues. The CDR3 DNA reads as TGTGCCATCAGTGAGGGAACCGGGGGGAATGGCGAGACCCAGTACTTC. Residues: CAISEGTGGNGETQYF.

The gene calls are TRBV5-1 and TRBJ1-2; D may be TRBD1 (5 bases). This CDR3 spans 16 amino acids. Trimming took 0 bases from V and 2 from J, leaving 14 bases between them. Germline V gene lookup returns CDR1 SGHRS and CDR2 YFSETQ. In DNA, the CDR3 is TGCGCCAGCAGCTTGGAGGCCGGGGGAGGGAACTATGGCTACACCTTC. Its translation is CASSLEAGGGNYGYTF.

This clone turned up a few times. This sequence joins TRBV10-3 and TRBJ2-2; 10 bases are a match to TRBD2. In germline, CDR1 is ENHRY, CDR2 SYGVKD. This CDR3 comprises 18 residues. The V and J ends lost 5 bases and 2 bases, in that order; junction bases with no gene match: 11. Written as DNA, the CDR3 is TGTGCCATCAGTTTCAAAACACTAGCGGGGATTAACACCGGGGAGCTGTTTTTT. Protein sequence: CAISFKTLAGINTGELFF.

This chain links TRBV11-2 with TRBJ1-6, with D maybe TRBD1 (6 bases). The germline V gene has CDR1 SGHAT and CDR2 FQNNGV. The CDR3 totals 18 residues. Trimming shortened V by 0 bases and J by 4 bases, and 16 bases separated the two germline ends. CDR3 DNA sequence: TGTGCCAGCAGCTTAGATTTGGAGACAGGCCGTTATAATTCACCCCTCCACTTT. Amino acid sequence: CASSLDLETGRYNSPLHF.

The J gene is TRBJ1-2, the V gene TRBV4-3; 9 nucleotides line up with TRBD1. CDR3 length equals 13 residues. Trimming cost V 4 bases and J 7 bases; bases outside gene matches: 4. Looked up from germline, CDR1 is LGHNA and CDR2 is YSLEER. The CDR3 coding sequence is TGCGCCAGCAGCCTCGGACAGGGGATTGGCTACACCTTC. Its translation is CASSLGQGIGYTF.

V and J are TRBV6-5 and TRBJ1-1; no definite D call. The CDR3 totals 14 residues. V dropped 0 bases and J dropped 1 base, with 6 bases sitting between them. Germline V gene lookup returns CDR1 MNHEY and CDR2 SVGAGI. CDR3 nucleotide sequence: TGTGCCAGCAGTTACTCGCGAAAGAACACTGAAGCTTTCTTT. This encodes CASSYSRKNTEAFF.

V gene TRBV5-1 combines with J gene TRBJ2-2; tentatively, D is TRBD1 (6 bases). CDR1 and CDR2 (germline): SGHRS, YFSETQ. The CDR3 contains 16 residues. V dropped 2 bases and J dropped 0 bases, with 11 bases sitting between them. CDR3 bases: TGCGCCAGCAGCTTCCAGGGGTTTTCGAACACCGGGGAGCTGTTTTTT. The encoded protein is CASSFQGFSNTGELFF.

The chain recombines TRBV2 with TRBJ1-2; 8 bases fit TRBD1. J lost 7 bases, V lost 6 bases, and 13 bases had no gene match. CDR3 size: 15 residues. Germline V CDR1 and CDR2: SNHLY, FYNNEI. DNA of the CDR3: TGTGCCAGCAGCCCCCTCGGGACAGGCTTAGGTGGCTACACCTTC. This encodes CASSPLGTGLGGYTF. Full variable domain (missing parts from reference TRBV2 and TRBJ1-2): EPEVTQTPSHQVTQMGQEVILRCVPISNHLYFYWYRQILGQKVEFLVSFYNNEISEKSEIFDDQFSVERPDGSNFTLKIRSTKLEDSAMYFCASSPLGTGLGGYTFGSGTRLTVV.

The chain is built from TRBV27 and TRBJ2-7, with 8 bases fitting TRBD2. The CDR3 runs to 15 residues. The V segment lost 2 bases and the J segment 1 base; nucleotides outside the gene matches: 4. Germline V lookup: CDR1 MNHEY, CDR2 SMNVEV (reference sequence). The CDR3 is CASSLAGGGSYEQYF. In DNA, the CDR3 is TGTGCCAGCAGTTTAGCTGGCGGGGGGTCCTACGAGCAGTACTTC.